This T cell receptor (beta chain) was sequenced during a study of blood T cell repertoires in COVID-19. Overall study: The study drew acute and convalescent COVID-19 samples from the United States, Italy and Spain.

In the study's own analysis: Amplification with reference gene primers provided the estimates of nucleated cell counts. The data were produced by immunoSEQ multiplex PCR, yet TCRdb's version contains in-frame clones alone and is incomplete. D and trimming were read from the DNA, whereas the V and J calls and clone size are those reported in that table. The sample contains roughly 50,000 clones, roughly 89% of which appear only once. The CDR3 loop spans 15 amino acids. Germline CDR1 is KGHSH and CDR2 is LQKENI. Trimming cost V 5 bases and J 6 bases; bases outside gene matches: 9. The chain employs TRBV18 and TRBJ1-5; TRBD1 matches at 8 bases. The receptor was derived from an elderly man with acute or convalescent COVID-19. Sequenced input: peripheral blood. Here the CDR3 reads CASSTDRALIQPQHF. CDR3 coding DNA: TGTGCCAGCTCAACGGACAGGGCGTTGATTCAGCCCCAGCATTTT.